The present entry profiles one T cell receptor (beta chain) with its context. What it binds is unknown. These data originate in a study of CD8 T cells in ankylosing spondylitis. TCRdb ran MiXCR on the 5' RACE reads and lists one entry per CDR3 protein. The repertoire has more than 650,000 distinct CDR3 sequences, roughly 10% of them found once; the top ten carry about 0.5%. CDR1 and CDR2 (germline): SGDLS, YYNGEE. V shed 4 bases and J 2 bases; nucleotides not matched to a gene: 6. The CDR3 covers 15 residues. Findings of the study overall: A TCR beta motif of several highly homologous variants seemed to mark ankylosing spondylitis blood. Reports say disease-linked clones showed up significantly more in matched ankylosing spondylitis synovial fluid. Both synovial fluid and blood in reactive arthritis had previously been reported to carry some motif variants. Relatively rare in peripheral blood, disease-linked clones were also CD8+.

This receptor was taken from a male donor with ankylosing spondylitis. The rearrangement joins TRBV9 to TRBJ2-1; 7 bases are shared with TRBD2. The sample comprised blood, either unsorted or a sorted T cell fraction (not recorded which). CDR3 amino acids: CASSSGLGAYNEQFF. The CDR3 DNA reads as TGTGCCAGCAGCAGCGGACTAGGAGCCTACAATGAGCAGTTCTTC.